This T cell receptor (beta chain) was identified in a study of blood T cells in healthy people across ages (dated by TCRdb to the mid-2010s). A note on the overall study: Template switching captured roughly one uniquely barcoded TCR beta cDNA molecule per two T cells in model experiments. To track age-related changes in TCR beta repertoire diversity, the study relied on deep sequencing normalized with unique cDNA molecular identifiers. The donors were divided into four age groups: young (average around 17 years), middle-aged (roughly 42), aged (approximately 62) and long-lived (82). Donors of different ages were randomly distributed across sequencing lanes to avoid experimental bias. Two additional independent replicas of 1 million unique cDNA reads from the same blood draw were analyzed for two donors (one aged 18 to 29 and one aged 80 or older). The full study reports these points: Because donor CMV infection status was unknown, age-related changes in expanded clonotypes were potentially confounded. Bulk unsorted PBMC profiling prevented conclusive comparison of naive and antigen-experienced compartments. Estimates of total diversity based on one million sequenced T cells were considered lower bounds and underestimates. Compared with the aged group, more naive CD4+ T cells, fewer expanded clones and increased TCR diversity were shown by the long-lived group, suggesting age selection. There was a strong correlation between observed TCR beta diversity and the percentage of naive T cells measured by flow cytometry. As age increased, observed TCR beta diversity per million T cells dropped in a roughly linear way, and a significant reduction was already evident by age roughly 40.

Concerning this clonotype itself: What this receptor recognizes is not known. Within one base of it there is no much larger clone, and no base qualities were kept.

The roughly 39 donors, aged about 6 to 95 years, were systemically healthy Caucasian individuals from Russia. Each donor gave ten milliliters of peripheral blood, drawn into EDTA-treated Vacutainer tubes. Ficoll-Paque density-gradient centrifugation was used to isolate PBMCs, with at least 6 million per sample. Trizol reagent was used to extract total RNA from the PBMCs, yielding at least 5.5 micrograms per sample. The percentages of naive CD45RAhigh/CD27high T cells were determined by flow cytometry on a PBMC aliquot from every donor. Receptors were amplified or captured by 5' RACE. Sequencing used an Illumina HiSeq 2500. A second about 7 to 11 cycle PCR used a sample-barcoded 5' primer and a J-beta primer mix. A unique molecular identifier was introduced onto each TCR beta cDNA molecule by a template-switch 5' adaptor carrying 12 random nucleotides. Each sample yielded at least 3 million CDR3-containing paired-end reads. First-strand cDNA was synthesized from all RNA with the Mint cDNA synthesis kit, primed by a TRBC-specific oligonucleotide. After uracil-DNA glycosylase treatment, a first 18-cycle PCR used universal primers M1SS and BC2_uni_R on all cDNA. On the study's bioinformatics: For normalization, 1 million high-quality reads, each with a distinct molecular identifier, were randomly selected from each sample. Reads sharing molecular identifiers were discarded rather than binned into consensus sequences. CDR3 identification, clonotype clustering and error correction used MiTCR with a Q25 quality threshold and the strictest error-elimination algorithm. Lower-bound total TCR beta diversity was estimated with a nonparametric unseen species model using Euler transformation. The public reads were run again by TCRdb, first through fastp at Q25 and then through MiXCR, and only productive beta chains were kept. Rows are combined by CDR3 protein, so each entry shows the most common genes and DNA. The V and J calls and clone size come from TCRdb's table, not from the authors' own analysis. The sample table shows hundreds of thousands of distinct CDR3 sequences, and 35% to 50% are seen once. Of the sample, 15% to 20% falls within the top ten clones.

Compared with germline, V lacks 2 bases and J lacks 4 bases; bases without a gene match: 7. From the cysteine through the phenylalanine, the CDR3 covers 15 amino acids. The only DNA kept is the CDR3, 45 bases in frame from the first base. CDR1 KGHSY and CDR2 FQNENV are derived from the germline V gene. The sample was blood. The source is an elderly man in good health. Here the chain combines TRBV16 and TRBJ1-1, and 7 bases in between align with TRBD1. The CDR3 reads CASSQAAGGGTEAFF. The DNA is as follows: TGTGCCAGCAGCCAAGCGGCAGGGGGGGGCACTGAAGCTTTCTTT.